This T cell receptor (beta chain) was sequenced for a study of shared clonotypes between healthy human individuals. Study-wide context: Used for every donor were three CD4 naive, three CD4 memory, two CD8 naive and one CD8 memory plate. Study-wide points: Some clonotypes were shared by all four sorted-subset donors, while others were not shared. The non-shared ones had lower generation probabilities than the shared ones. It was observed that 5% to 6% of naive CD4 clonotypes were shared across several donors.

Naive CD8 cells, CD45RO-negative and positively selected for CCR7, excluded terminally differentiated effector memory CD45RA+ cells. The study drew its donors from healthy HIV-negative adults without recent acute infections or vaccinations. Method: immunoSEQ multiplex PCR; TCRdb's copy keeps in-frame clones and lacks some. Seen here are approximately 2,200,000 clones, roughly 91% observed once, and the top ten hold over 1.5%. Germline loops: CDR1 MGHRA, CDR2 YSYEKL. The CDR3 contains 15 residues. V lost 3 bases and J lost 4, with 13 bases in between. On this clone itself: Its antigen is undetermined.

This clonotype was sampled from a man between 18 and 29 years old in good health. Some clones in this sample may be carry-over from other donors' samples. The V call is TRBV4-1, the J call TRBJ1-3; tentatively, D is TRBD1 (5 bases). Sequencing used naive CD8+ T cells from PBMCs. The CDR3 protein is CASSHEARGGNTIYF. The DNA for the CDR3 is TGCGCCAGCAGCCACGAGGCCCGGGGGGGAAACACCATATATTTT.